The T cell receptor beta chain described here comes from a study of spatial heterogeneity in lung cancer (dated by TCRdb to between 2018 and 2020). Study-wide context: More beta-chain than alpha-chain transcripts were consistently detected, likely reflecting higher beta-chain transcript abundance. In the raw uncorrected reads, each unique combination of TCR and UMI appeared more than ten times on average. The study quantitatively compared TCR alpha and beta repertoires across multiple tumor regions, matched nontumor lung and blood in non-small cell lung cancer. Nonsynonymous mutation counts, determined by whole-exome sequencing of tumor tissue, were related to TCR repertoire features. At surgery, both alpha and beta chains were TCR-sequenced in 220 tumor regions, roughly 64 matched nontumor lung samples and around 50 PBMC samples.

The full study reports these points: Confirming at a functional level the hypothesis that regional TCRs recognize regional mutations was considered to require additional single-cell paired TCR alpha and beta sequencing. Ubiquitous expanded tumor TCRs were found in blood more often at tumor resection than at routine follow-up.

This clonotype occurred a few times. The antigen it recognizes is unknown. Qualities for individual bases were not recorded, and no much larger clone is one base off. Taken from the germline V gene, the CDR1 and CDR2 loops are SNHLY and FYNNEI. The junction carries 12 bases between V and J, which are trimmed by 7 bases and 2 bases respectively. The CDR3 starts with the cysteine, ends with the phenylalanine, and has 13 residues. This entry keeps only the CDR3 DNA: 39 bases, framed from base 1. Taken with the paper, the label for time point translates to: sample taken at primary tumor resection. Whole RNA extracted from tumor and nontumor lung tissue, or from cryopreserved PBMC samples, was used for TCR sequencing without cell sorting. The donors were 70 or so patients from the lung TRACERx cohort who had early-stage, untreated non-small cell lung cancer. Only patients with enough RNA available from two or more tumor regions were chosen for TCR sequencing.

Receptor amplification or capture employed 5' RACE. The instrument was a NextSeq 500. The TCR library protocol attached a unique molecular identifier to each TCR cDNA molecule to allow correction of PCR and sequencing errors. In the original analysis: TCR identification, UMI-based error correction and CDR3 extraction were all carried out with Decombinator tools. TCRs above a frequency of 2 per 1,000, corresponding to the top 1% of the tumor frequency distribution, were defined as expanded. Renyi diversity was computed with the R vegan package after each repertoire had been subsampled 100 times to 5,000 TCRs. To build CDR3 similarity networks, amino acid triplet string-kernel similarity was used, and CDR3s were connected when their pairwise similarity was above 0.82. The public reads were quality trimmed at Q25 with fastp and then assembled into clones with MiXCR by TCRdb, keeping productive beta chains. CDR3 protein duplicates are merged, each entry listing the most common genes and DNA. For this entry, the V and J calls and clone size follow TCRdb and not the study's own pipeline. The sample has some 70,000 distinct CDR3 sequences on record, roughly 13% of them singletons. 7.2% of the sample belongs to the ten largest clones.

The TCR originated in a male donor with early-stage non-small cell lung cancer. Rearrangement joined TRBV2 to TRBJ2-7; the D segment may tentatively be TRBD1 or TRBD2, each giving 5 matched bases. Material: PBMCs, obtained at surgery. The CDR3 has the sequence CASTEGTAYEQYF. The nucleotides are TGTGCCAGCACCGAAGGGACGGCCTACGAGCAGTACTTC.